The T cell receptor (beta chain) described here comes from a study of blood T cell repertoires in COVID-19. The CDR3 sequence is 15 residues long. CDR1 and CDR2 from the germline V gene are SGHTA and FQGNSA. V lost 0 bases to trimming and J lost 3 bases; unmatched junction nucleotides: 3. The assay was immunoSEQ multiplex PCR, and TCRdb's table has in-frame clones only and misses some. Here the sample spans tens of thousands of clones, roughly nine tenths being singletons. This TCR was sampled from a human donor in a cohort sampled during active COVID-19. The rearrangement joins TRBV7-2 to TRBJ2-7; the match to TRBD2 covers 9 bases. The sample consisted of peripheral blood. CDR3 in amino acids: CASSLASGSIYEQYF. CDR3 in DNA: TGTGCCAGCAGCTTAGCTAGCGGGAGTATCTACGAGCAGTACTTC.